The 30 T cell receptor beta chains listed next were all sequenced from one sample in a study of T cells after yellow fever vaccination. TCRdb itself ran the 5' RACE reads through MiXCR, one entry per CDR3 protein. The sample has some 300,000 distinct CDR3 sequences, approximately 10% seen once. Here the sequenced sample was CD4+ T cells sorted from PBMCs, taken 5 days after the yellow fever booster vaccination. The receptors stem from a man in his late teens or twenties who received the YFV17D yellow fever vaccine.

This clonotype was seen more than once but under ten times. Written as DNA, the CDR3 is TGTGCCAGCACCCTTAGCGGGGTACGCTGGGAGCAGTTCTTC. It yields the protein CASTLSGVRWEQFF. The rearrangement links TRBV11-2 to TRBJ2-1; 8 bases align to TRBD2. This CDR3 region has 14 residues. The germline gives CDR1 SGHAT, CDR2 FQNNGV. Germline trimming cut 7 bases from V and 10 bases from J; bases unmatched to any gene: 12.

The chain recombines TRBV4-3 with TRBJ1-6; 7 bases are a match to TRBD1. Looked up from germline, CDR1 is LGHNA and CDR2 is YSLEER. V lost 3 bases, J lost 7 bases, and 6 bases stayed unmatched. This CDR3 spans 15 amino acids. CDR3 bases: TGCGCCAGCAGCCACCGGGGACAGACAAATTCACCCCTCCACTTT. It encodes CASSHRGQTNSPLHF.

This clonotype was observed a handful of times. V and J are TRBV7-2 and TRBJ2-5, with D possibly matching TRBD2 (6 bases). The V end lost 1 base, the J end lost 5 bases, and 11 bases lay between the germline ends. This CDR3 contains 14 residues. Germline V lookup: CDR1 SGHTA, CDR2 FQGNSA. The CDR3: CASSLVEGLETQYF. CDR3 bases: TGTGCCAGCAGCTTAGTGGAGGGGTTGGAGACCCAGTACTTC.

This clonotype has only a few counts. The rearrangement uses TRBV7-9 and TRBJ2-1; D gene ambiguous. This CDR3 is built from 8 residues. Germline lookup yields CDR1 SEHNR and CDR2 FQNEAQ (reference sequence). V lost 7 bases to trimming and J lost 8 bases, with 0 bases between them. CDR3: CASNEQFF. Written as DNA, the CDR3 is TGTGCCAGCAATGAGCAGTTCTTC.

This clonotype was counted a few times. The V gene is TRBV2, the J gene TRBJ2-1; perhaps TRBD2 as D (6 bases). The germline V gene has CDR1 SNHLY and CDR2 FYNNEI. Trimming shortened V by 8 bases and J by 4 bases, and 9 bases separated the two germline ends. There are 12 residues in the CDR3. The DNA for the CDR3 is TGTGCCAGCCGGGAGCAATACAATGAGCAGTTCTTC. As protein: CASREQYNEQFF.

This clonotype was recorded at least ten times. This sequence joins TRBV7-9 and TRBJ1-1; 7 bases align to TRBD1. Germline V gene lookup returns CDR1 SEHNR and CDR2 FQNEAQ (reference sequence). V was clipped by 5 bases and J by 4 bases; unmatched bases: 4. This CDR3 has 13 residues. The CDR3: CASSPGGGTEAFF. CDR3 nucleotides: TGTGCCAGCAGCCCAGGGGGGGGCACTGAAGCTTTCTTT.

This clonotype was detected many times. The rearrangement uses TRBV7-3 and TRBJ2-3; TRBD2 matches at 12 bases. CDR3 length: 14 residues. V was pared by 4 bases and J by 4 bases, with 0 bases of the junction left unmatched. Germline CDR1 is SGHTA and CDR2 is FQGTGA. In nucleotides, the CDR3 is TGTGCCAGCAGCTCTAGCGGGGGGGCAGATACGCAGTATTTT. Protein product: CASSSSGGADTQYF. Combining the CDR3 with reference TRBV7-3 and TRBJ2-3 gives the whole variable domain GAGVSQTPSNKVTEKGKYVELRCDPISGHTALYWYRQSLGQGPEFLIYFQGTGAADDSGLPNDRFFAVRPEGSVSTLKIQRTERGDSAVYLCASSSSGGADTQYFGPGTRLTVL.

The rearrangement links TRBV10-3 to TRBJ2-3; TRBD2 is a possible D gene (6 bases). This CDR3 has 15 amino acids. CDR1 ENHRY and CDR2 SYGVKD come from the germline V gene. V was clipped by 6 bases and J by 7 bases, with 20 bases between them. Written as DNA, the CDR3 is TGTGCCATCAGCGAAGGAGGACTACCACCCAATACGCAGTATTTT. Encoded protein: CAISEGGLPPNTQYF.

The rearrangement uses TRBV7-3 and TRBJ2-1; D perhaps matches TRBD2 (6 bases). Looked up from germline, CDR1 is SGHTA and CDR2 is FQGTGA. This CDR3 spans 12 amino acids. Trimming pared 5 bases from V and 9 bases from J, leaving 11 bases between. The CDR3 reads CASSPLGGEQFF. CDR3 nucleotides: TGTGCCAGCAGCCCCCTCGGGGGTGAGCAGTTCTTC.

There are a few counts of this clonotype. The chain combines TRBV5-1 with TRBJ1-2, with a possible D match to TRBD1 (5 bases). This CDR3 region has 14 residues. The V gene lost 0 bases and the J gene lost 1 base, with 7 bases spanning the gap. The germline gives CDR1 SGHRS, CDR2 YFSETQ. As DNA, the CDR3 is TGCGCCAGCAGCTTGGGGGACGTTAACTATGGCTACACCTTC. Residues: CASSLGDVNYGYTF. Variable domain in full (rest from reference TRBV5-1 and TRBJ1-2): KAGVTQTPRYLIKTRGQQVTLSCSPISGHRSVSWYQQTPGQGLQFLFEYFSETQRNKGNFPGRFSGRQFSNSRSEMNVSTLELGDSALYLCASSLGDVNYGYTFGSGTRLTVV.

The chain has TRBV11-2 and TRBJ1-4; a possible D gene is TRBD1 (5 bases). CDR1 and CDR2 (germline): SGHAT, FQNNGV. Trimming removed 7 bases at V and 0 bases at J, with 12 bases between. The CDR3 runs 15 residues. The CDR3, as DNA: TGTGCCAGCAAGTTCAGGGCTGCAACTAATGAAAAACTGTTTTTT. Translating gives CASKFRAATNEKLFF.

Many counts were recorded for this clonotype. The rearrangement uses TRBV20-1 and TRBJ1-1, with no clear D. V was shortened by 3 bases and J by 11 bases, with 19 bases between the two germline ends. The CDR3 sequence is 13 residues long. Germline CDR1 DFQATT, CDR2 SNEGSKA (reference sequence). The CDR3: CSASRPDQTSAFF. CDR3 DNA: TGCAGTGCTAGTCGTCCAGACCAGACGTCGGCTTTCTTT.

This clonotype was seen ten or more times. This chain links TRBV7-9 with TRBJ2-7; a possible D gene is TRBD2 (6 bases). V dropped 5 bases and J dropped 6 bases, with 14 bases sitting between them. Germline loops: CDR1 SEHNR, CDR2 FQNEAQ (reference sequence). This CDR3 has 13 residues. The CDR3, as DNA: TGTGCCAGCAGCGCCGACTGGCGGGGCGAGCAGTACTTC. Residues: CASSADWRGEQYF.

As to this clonotype: This clone may be a read error of a much larger clone one base away. This CDR3 is missing its conserved last phenylalanine or tryptophan, likely due to a read error. The chain carries TRBV4-1 and TRBJ2-6; 7 nucleotides match TRBD1. Germline CDR1 is MGHRA and CDR2 is YSYEKL. The CDR3 is 16 amino acids. V shed 4 bases, J shed 1 base, and the junction held 4 bases outside the gene matches. DNA of the CDR3: TGCGCCAGCAGCCGTGAACAGGGGTCTGGGGCCAACGTCCTGACTTTG. It encodes CASSREQGSGANVLTL.

This clonotype was counted once. The chain couples TRBV28 to TRBJ1-1, with 10 bases that match TRBD1. The CDR3 contains 15 residues. Germline CDR1 is MDHEN and CDR2 is SYDVKM. V trimming: 5 bases; J trimming: 5 bases; junction bases outside the gene matches: 8. The CDR3 loop is CASSPPGQGRTEAFF. CDR3 DNA sequence: TGTGCCAGCAGTCCCCCGGGACAGGGGCGTACTGAAGCTTTCTTT.

This clonotype was observed a handful of times. This chain joins TRBV28 and TRBJ2-5; 8 bases are shared with TRBD2. J gave up 0 bases and V 3 bases, and 3 bases lay outside the gene matches. The length of the CDR3 is 15 residues. Germline V CDR1 and CDR2: MDHEN, SYDVKM. CDR3 in DNA: TGTGCCAGCAGTTTGACTAGCGATTACCAAGAGACCCAGTACTTC. Translating it yields CASSLTSDYQETQYF.

The chain joins TRBV7-9 to TRBJ2-7, with D perhaps matching TRBD1 (6 bases). Germline values: CDR1 SEHNR, CDR2 FQNEAQ (reference sequence). V gave up 5 bases and J gave up 2 bases, with 13 bases separating them. The CDR3 is 14 amino acids. The CDR3 protein is CASSPQQGPYEQYF. CDR3 coding DNA: TGTGCCAGCAGCCCCCAACAGGGACCCTACGAGCAGTACTTC.

This clonotype has more than one count but fewer than ten. This chain uses TRBV5-1 with TRBJ2-3, with 8 bases lining up with TRBD1. This CDR3 has 15 amino acids. Losses at the gene ends were 4 bases for V and 4 bases for J; bases not matched to a gene: 8. Germline assignment: CDR1 SGHRS and CDR2 YFSETQ. The CDR3 sequence is CASSPRTGISDTQYF. The CDR3, as DNA: TGCGCCAGCAGCCCCCGGACAGGGATATCAGATACGCAGTATTTT.

V gene TRBV5-1 combines with J gene TRBJ1-1; D gene uncertain. CDR1 is SGHRS and CDR2 is YFSETQ in the germline V gene. The V end was cut by 1 base, the J end by 1 base, with 11 bases between. This CDR3 has 15 residues. CDR3 loop: CASSLSPNPNTEAFF. CDR3 nucleotide sequence: TGCGCCAGCAGCTTGTCCCCCAACCCGAACACTGAAGCTTTCTTT.

The chain is built from TRBV5-1 and TRBJ1-4; 7 bases agree with TRBD1. The CDR3 is made up of 14 amino acids. Germline V gene lookup returns CDR1 SGHRS and CDR2 YFSETQ. With V trimmed by 0 bases and J by 8 bases, 4 bases remained unmatched. The CDR3 DNA follows: TGCGCCAGCAGCTTGGAAGGGGGCGACGAAAAACTGTTTTTT. Residues: CASSLEGGDEKLFF.

This clonotype was observed many times. The chain uses TRBV7-8 and TRBJ2-2; D possibly corresponds to TRBD1 (5 bases). V was pared by 7 bases and J by 1 base, with 10 bases between. The CDR3 loop spans 14 amino acids. Germline CDR1 is SGHVS and CDR2 is FQNEAQ. The CDR3 spells CASIPQGNTGELFF. In DNA, the CDR3 is TGTGCCAGCATCCCCCAGGGGAACACCGGGGAGCTGTTTTTT.

The table lists this clonotype with many counts. V gene TRBV4-3 combines with J gene TRBJ1-2, with 9 nucleotides matching TRBD1. The CDR3 contains 16 residues. Germline lookup yields CDR1 LGHNA and CDR2 YSLEER. V was pared by 4 bases and J by 4 bases, with 10 bases of the junction left unmatched. DNA for the CDR3: TGCGCCAGCAGCCGACAGGGGGGACCTACTGGCTATGGCTACACCTTC. Protein product: CASSRQGGPTGYGYTF.

This clonotype was seen only a few times. The chain is built from TRBV20-1 and TRBJ2-3; D perhaps matches TRBD2 (6 bases). With 3 bases removed from V and 0 bases from J, the gap between germline ends came to 13 bases. Germline values: CDR1 DFQATT, CDR2 SNEGSKA (reference sequence). This CDR3 is built from 15 residues. CDR3 protein: CSASVWRDSTDTQYF. CDR3 in DNA: TGCAGTGCTAGCGTCTGGCGGGATAGCACAGATACGCAGTATTTT.

This clonotype was seen more than once but under ten times. This chain uses TRBV18 with TRBJ2-3; 12 bases agree with TRBD2. This CDR3 has 16 amino acids. Looked up from germline, CDR1 is KGHSH and CDR2 is LQKENI. The V and J ends lost 2 bases and 3 bases, in that order; junction bases with no gene match: 3. The CDR3 loop is CASSPTGLAGTDTQYF. The CDR3 DNA sequence: TGTGCCAGCTCACCAACCGGACTAGCGGGGACAGATACGCAGTATTTT.

This clonotype has just a few counts. This rearrangement joins TRBV2 to TRBJ1-1; TRBD1 matches 8 bases. Germline CDR1 reads SNHLY; CDR2 reads FYNNEI. Trimming at V came to 6 bases and at J to 6 bases, leaving 9 bases not matched to a gene. This CDR3 has 14 amino acids. Written as DNA, the CDR3 is TGTGCCAGCAGCCGGACAGGGATGGATCCTGAAGCTTTCTTT. Translating it yields CASSRTGMDPEAFF.

In this sample, this clonotype turned up many times. V gene TRBV20-1 combines with J gene TRBJ1-4, with unresolved D. Germline CDR1 DFQATT, CDR2 SNEGSKA (reference sequence). The CDR3 has 14 amino acids. Deletions cut 6 bases from V and 3 bases from J, with 14 bases between. The CDR3 nucleotides are TGCAGTGCAGGAAACCAGGAATCTAATGAAAAACTGTTTTTT. Protein sequence: CSAGNQESNEKLFF.

This sequence joins TRBV24-1 and TRBJ2-1, with D possibly being TRBD1 (5 bases). The CDR3 length is 12 residues. Per germline, CDR1 KGHDR and CDR2 SFDVKD. V lost 5 bases and J lost 4, with 5 bases in between. The CDR3: CATSAGYNEQFF. DNA for the CDR3: TGTGCCACCAGTGCAGGGTACAATGAGCAGTTCTTC.

This clonotype was recorded at least ten times. This sequence joins TRBV9 and TRBJ2-1, with TRBD2 identical over 10 bases. Germline assignment: CDR1 SGDLS and CDR2 YYNGEE. Germline trimming cut 1 base from V and 7 bases from J; bases unmatched to any gene: 8. This CDR3 is built from 16 residues. The CDR3 nucleotides read TGTGCCAGCAGCGTATCAGGACAGCGGGGGGGTAATGAGCAGTTCTTC. Protein: CASSVSGQRGGNEQFF.

This clonotype appeared a few times. This chain uses TRBV7-2 with TRBJ2-5; D ambiguous. Per the germline V gene, CDR1 is SGHTA and CDR2 is FQGNSA. The CDR3 length is 14 residues. V gave up 2 bases and J gave up 4 bases, with 11 bases separating them. The CDR3 sequence is CASSLNGVAETQYF. CDR3 nucleotide sequence: TGTGCCAGCAGCTTAAATGGGGTGGCAGAGACCCAGTACTTC.

The chain uses TRBV29-1 and TRBJ1-2, with D possibly being TRBD1 (6 bases). The CDR3 runs 12 residues. CDR1 and CDR2 (germline): SQVTM, ANQGSEA. V was pared by 4 bases and J by 7 bases, with 13 bases between. CDR3 amino acids: CSVAGDRSGYTF. As DNA, the CDR3 is TGCAGCGTTGCAGGTGACAGGTCTGGCTACACCTTC.